This paragraph reports one TCR beta chain. Its matching antigen is unknown. A junction boundary mismatches the germline segment, possibly from a read error. The source of the sample is a study of blood T cells in healthy people across ages. Regarding the study as a whole: Those diversity estimates obtained from one million T cells were thought to be underestimates. The donors' CMV status was not determined, possibly confounding changes in expanded clonotypes.

Germline V gene data show CDR1 as SGHNT and CDR2 as YENEEA. This CDR3 comprises 13 residues. Together with a sample-barcoded 5' primer, a J-beta primer mix was included in a second PCR lasting about 6 to 11 cycles. TCRdb passed the 5' RACE reads through MiXCR, listing each CDR3 protein once. The sample lists hundreds of thousands of distinct CDR3 sequences; about 43% were seen once. J is TRBJ1-1 and V is TRBV11-3; the D is unclear. This receptor was obtained from an older man in good health. Sequences were obtained from blood. The CDR3 DNA sequence: TGTGCCAGCAGCGTAGAAGTCTACAGTGAAGCTTTCTTT. It translates to CASSVEVYSEAFF.